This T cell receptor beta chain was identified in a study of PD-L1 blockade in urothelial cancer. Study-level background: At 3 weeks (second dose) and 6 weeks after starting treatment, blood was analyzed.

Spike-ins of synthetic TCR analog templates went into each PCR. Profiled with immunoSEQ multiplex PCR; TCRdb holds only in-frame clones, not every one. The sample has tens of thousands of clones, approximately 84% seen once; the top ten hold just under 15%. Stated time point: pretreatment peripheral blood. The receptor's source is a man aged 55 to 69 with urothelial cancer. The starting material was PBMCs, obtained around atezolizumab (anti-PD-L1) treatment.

The CDR3 spells CASSLSRGEQFF. The DNA for the CDR3 is TGTGCCAGCAGCTTGTCACGGGGGGAGCAGTTCTTC. The rearrangement uses TRBV5-6 and TRBJ2-1; possible D gene TRBD2, 6 bases. This CDR3 is built from 12 residues. Germline values: CDR1 SGHDT, CDR2 YYEEEE. V was cut by 1 base and J by 10 bases, with 9 bases left in between.